This entry features one T cell receptor (beta chain) sequence. Trimming took off 0 bases at V and 4 bases at J, with 16 bases between the two ends. Germline values: CDR1 MRHNA, CDR2 SNTAGT. The CDR3 totals 18 residues. The sample is drawn from a study of Ad26.COV2.S vaccination and SARS-CoV-2 variants. This sample's treatment: around 19 received Ad26.COV2.S at low or high dose, single or two shots; several received placebo; per-sample allocation not given. The samples were gathered on day 63 after the first injection of vaccine or placebo. The data were produced by immunoSEQ multiplex PCR, yet TCRdb's version contains in-frame clones alone and is incomplete. The table includes about 410,000 clones, roughly nine tenths detected once.

The material sequenced was peripheral blood, taken in a trial of Ad26.COV2.S vaccine versus placebo. The sequence came from a person aged 18 to 65 who received the Ad26.COV2.S COVID-19 vaccine or a placebo. The rearrangement links TRBV6-4 to TRBJ1-6; D not certain. CDR3 sequence: CASSDSGVPLPYNSPLHF. The DNA for the CDR3 is TGTGCCAGCAGTGACTCTGGGGTCCCGTTACCTTATAATTCACCCCTCCACTTT.